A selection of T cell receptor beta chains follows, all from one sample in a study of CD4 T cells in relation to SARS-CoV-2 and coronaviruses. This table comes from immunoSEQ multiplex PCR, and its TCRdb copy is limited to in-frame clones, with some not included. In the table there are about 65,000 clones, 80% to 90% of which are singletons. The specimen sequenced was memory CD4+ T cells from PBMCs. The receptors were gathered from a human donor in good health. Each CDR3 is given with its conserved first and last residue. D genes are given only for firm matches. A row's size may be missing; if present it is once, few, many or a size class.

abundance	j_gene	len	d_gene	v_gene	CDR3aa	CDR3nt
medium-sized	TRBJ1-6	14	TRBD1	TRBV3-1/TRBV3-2	CASSRGTGGSPLHF	TGTGCCAGCAGCCGAGGGACAGGGGGATCACCCCTCCACTTT
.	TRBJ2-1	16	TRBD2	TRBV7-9	CASSLALAGSYNEQFF	TGTGCCAGCAGCTTAGCGCTAGCGGGAAGCTACAATGAGCAGTTCTTC
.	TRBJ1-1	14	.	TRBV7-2	CASSLAEGLTEAFF	TGTGCCAGCAGCTTAGCTGAGGGGCTAACTGAAGCTTTCTTT
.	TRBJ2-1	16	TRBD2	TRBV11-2	CASSLTGGANNNEQFF	TGTGCCAGCAGCTTGACCGGGGGGGCGAATAACAATGAGCAGTTCTTC
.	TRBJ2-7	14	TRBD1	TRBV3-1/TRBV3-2	CASSHRDRAYEQYF	TGTGCCAGCAGCCATCGGGACAGGGCCTACGAGCAGTACTTC
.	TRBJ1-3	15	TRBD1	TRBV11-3	CASSLGQGFGNTIYF	TGTGCCAGCAGCTTGGGACAGGGTTTCGGAAACACCATATATTTT
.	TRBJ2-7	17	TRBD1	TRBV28	CASSFNLLKTGDYEQYF	TGTGCCAGCAGCTTTAACCTCTTAAAGACAGGGGACTACGAGCAGTACTTC
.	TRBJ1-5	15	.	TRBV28	CASSSNGRGNQPQHF	TGTGCCAGCAGTTCCAATGGAAGGGGCAATCAGCCCCAGCATTTT
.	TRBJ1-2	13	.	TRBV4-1	CASSQAGSHGYTF	TGCGCCAGCAGCCAAGCGGGGTCACATGGCTACACCTTC
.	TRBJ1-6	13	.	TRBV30	CATENQRGSPLHF	TGTGCCACCGAAAACCAGCGGGGTTCACCCCTCCACTTT
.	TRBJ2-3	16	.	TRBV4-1	CASSQDRPGSADTQYF	TGCGCCAGCAGCCAAGATCGTCCAGGGAGTGCAGATACGCAGTATTTT
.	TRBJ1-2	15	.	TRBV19	CASSILPGANYGYTF	TGTGCCAGTAGTATCTTGCCAGGCGCTAACTATGGCTACACCTTC
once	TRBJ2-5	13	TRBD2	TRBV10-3	CAIGEGGQETQYF	TGTGCCATCGGGGAGGGAGGGCAAGAGACCCAGTACTTC
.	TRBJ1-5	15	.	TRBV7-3	CASSPTRDSNQPQHF	TGTGCCAGCAGCCCCACCAGGGATAGCAATCAGCCCCAGCATTTT
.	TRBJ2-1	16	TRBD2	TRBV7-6	CASSRLAGEVYNEQFF	TGTGCCAGCAGCCGACTAGCGGGGGAGGTTTACAATGAGCAGTTCTTC
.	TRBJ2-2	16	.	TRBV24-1	CATSDFLGRGTGELFF	TGTGCCACCAGTGATTTTTTGGGTCGTGGCACCGGGGAGCTGTTTTTT
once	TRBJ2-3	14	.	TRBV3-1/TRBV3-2	CASSQGHSTDTQYF	TGTGCCAGCAGCCAGGGACATAGCACAGATACGCAGTATTTT
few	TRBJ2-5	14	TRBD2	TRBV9	CASSAEPGLAIQYF	TGTGCCAGCAGCGCCGAACCGGGACTAGCGATCCAGTACTTC